This T cell receptor beta chain originates from a study of breast tumors, draining lymph nodes, adjacent tissues. Axillary draining lymph nodes of breast cancer patients supplied the node samples. The CDR3 runs 17 residues. The ends were cut back, 0 bases at V and 4 bases at J, with 16 bases in the middle. CDR1 and CDR2 from the germline V gene are LGHNA and YSLEER. TCRdb called the multiplex PCR reads again in MiXCR, with one record for every CDR3 protein. The table lists 170,000 or so distinct CDR3 sequences, roughly a third of them singletons, with about 4% in the top ten. This clonotype was detected many times.

The chain couples TRBV4-3 to TRBJ2-1, with D perhaps TRBD1 (7 bases). What was sequenced was axillary lymph node tissue. The sequence came from a female donor with breast cancer. Some clones in this sample may be carry-over from other donors' samples. The CDR3 is CASSQDRGQGVYNEQFF. The CDR3 DNA is TGCGCCAGCAGCCAAGATCGGGGGCAGGGGGTATACAATGAGCAGTTCTTC.